One and the same sample provided the 20 T cell receptor beta chains below, sequenced in a study of T cell responses to AZD1222 COVID-19 vaccine. Sequencing used immunoSEQ multiplex PCR; TCRdb keeps in-frame clones, though not all of them. The sample carries tens of thousands of clones, just over 90% recorded once. The material was peripheral blood, obtained on day 0 of MenACWY control vaccination. The receptors were sampled from an adult in good health.

The J gene is TRBJ2-3, the V gene TRBV5-1; a weak D match, TRBD1 (6 bases). Trimming shortened V by 0 bases and J by 1 base, and 9 bases separated the two germline ends. Germline V lookup: CDR1 SGHRS, CDR2 YFSETQ. The CDR3 has 15 residues. This chain's CDR3 is CASSLEGVGTDTQYF. In nucleotides, the CDR3 is TGCGCCAGCAGCTTGGAGGGGGTCGGCACAGATACGCAGTATTTT.

DNA for the CDR3: TGTGCCAGTAGTCGGACAGGGATCTCCTACGAGCAGTACTTC. Translated, it gives CASSRTGISYEQYF. The chain carries TRBV19 and TRBJ2-7; TRBD1 matches at 8 bases. The trim removed 5 bases at V and 0 bases at J, leaving 3 bases unmatched. This CDR3 comprises 14 residues. Looked up from germline, CDR1 is LNHDA and CDR2 is SQIVND (reference sequence).

This sequence joins TRBV12-3 or TRBV12-4 and TRBJ2-7, with D possibly being TRBD1 or TRBD2 (5 bases each). The CDR3 contains 13 residues. The V and J ends lost 6 bases and 3 bases respectively, with 12 bases between them. The CDR3 is CASRPPGSYEQYF. CDR3 DNA: TGTGCCAGCAGGCCGCCAGGGAGCTACGAGCAGTACTTC.

The chain couples TRBV30 to TRBJ1-1; a weak D match, TRBD1 (6 bases). V was cut by 3 bases and J by 0 bases, with 8 bases left in between. CDR1 is GTSNPN and CDR2 is SVGIG in the germline V gene (reference sequence). The CDR3 covers 13 residues. DNA for the CDR3: TGTGCCTGGAGCGGACAGATGAACACTGAAGCTTTCTTT. Translation gives CAWSGQMNTEAFF.

A remark on this clone: An end of the junction differs from the germline gene, which may be a read error. V and J are TRBV19 and TRBJ1-1; D uncertain. This CDR3 comprises 13 residues. Germline CDR1 reads LNHDA; CDR2 reads SQIVND (reference sequence). The CDR3: CASSISSNAEAFF. DNA for the CDR3: TGTGCCAGTAGTATCTCTTCGAACGCTGAAGCTTTCTTT.

The chain combines TRBV19 with TRBJ1-1; D not certain. CDR3 size: 13 residues. V lost 3 bases and J lost 3, with 8 bases in between. Germline lookup yields CDR1 LNHDA and CDR2 SQIVND (reference sequence). The CDR3 protein is CASSIFRDTEAFF. The CDR3 DNA follows: TGTGCCAGTAGTATTTTTCGGGACACTGAAGCTTTCTTT.

The J gene is TRBJ1-2, the V gene TRBV12-3 or TRBV12-4; possibly TRBD1 for D (6 bases). V was pared by 6 bases and J by 4 bases, with 12 bases between. The CDR3 loop spans 13 amino acids. CDR3 sequence: CASSPDRIYGYTF. CDR3 nucleotide sequence: TGTGCCAGCAGCCCCGACAGGATCTATGGCTACACCTTC.

This clone was detected a few times. Written as DNA, the CDR3 is TGTGCCAGCAGCTCTTACAGGGCGAGGGAGACCCAGTACTTC. Protein product: CASSSYRARETQYF. The V and J genes are TRBV7-2 and TRBJ2-5, with D tentatively TRBD1 (6 bases). V lost 4 bases and J 5 bases, leaving 14 bases between the germline ends. The germline V gene encodes CDR1 SGHTA and CDR2 FQGNSA. The length of the CDR3 is 14 residues.

J is TRBJ2-1 and V is TRBV20-1; 10 positions match TRBD2. CDR3 length: 16 residues. Germline CDR1 is DFQATT and CDR2 is SNEGSKA (reference sequence). J lost 12 bases, V lost 3 bases, and 17 bases had no gene match. CDR3 loop: CSASLSGLALYSGQFF. CDR3 DNA sequence: TGCAGTGCTAGTTTATCGGGACTAGCGTTATACAGTGGGCAGTTCTTC.

This clone qualifies as medium-sized. V is TRBV5-4 and J is TRBJ2-5; TRBD1 matches at 7 bases. The CDR3 runs to 15 residues. V shed 1 base and J 4 bases; nucleotides not matched to a gene: 7. Germline-derived CDR1 and CDR2 are SGHNT and YYREEE (reference sequence). The CDR3 nucleotides are TGTGCCAGCAGCTTGTTTGGGACAGAAGGAGAGACCCAGTACTTC. This gives the protein CASSLFGTEGETQYF.

This rearrangement joins TRBV6-1 to TRBJ2-2; D possibly corresponds to TRBD2 (6 bases). Germline V gives CDR1 MNHNS, CDR2 SASEGT. The CDR3 is 15 residues long. The V gene lost 1 base and the J gene lost 6 bases, with 12 bases spanning the gap. The CDR3 DNA is TGTGCCAGCAGTGAAGGGCGGCGGAGGGCCGGGGAGCTGTTTTTT. This gives the protein CASSEGRRRAGELFF.

The chain has TRBV7-2 and TRBJ2-1; no clear D. The V gene's germline CDR1 is SGHTA and CDR2 FQGNSA. The V gene lost 4 bases and the J gene lost 0 bases, with 16 bases spanning the gap. The CDR3 is made up of 17 amino acids. Written as DNA, the CDR3 is TGTGCCAGCAGCTCCGTTTCGGGCGCCAGCTCCTACAATGAGCAGTTCTTC. It translates to CASSSVSGASSYNEQFF.

The V and J genes are TRBV7-2 and TRBJ2-7, with a tentative D call TRBD2 (7 bases). Germline CDR1 is SGHTA and CDR2 is FQGNSA. The CDR3 is made up of 15 amino acids. The ends were cut back, 4 bases at V and 2 bases at J, with 15 bases in the middle. In DNA, the CDR3 is TGTGCCAGCAGCTCGCGGGGGCTCTCTCCCTACGAGCAGTACTTC. It yields the protein CASSSRGLSPYEQYF.

The chain links TRBV19 to TRBJ2-1; D is perhaps TRBD1 (6 bases). The CDR3 extends over 14 amino acids. Germline V gene data show CDR1 as LNHDA and CDR2 as SQIVND (reference sequence). Trimming stripped 3 bases from V and 6 bases from J, with 12 bases between. The CDR3 loop reads CASSMSGQSNEQFF. In DNA form, the CDR3 reads TGTGCCAGTAGTATGTCAGGACAGTCCAATGAGCAGTTCTTC.

The chain links TRBV9 to TRBJ2-1, with D maybe TRBD2 (7 bases). The CDR3 totals 15 residues. Germline V gives CDR1 SGDLS, CDR2 YYNGEE. Trimming removed 0 bases at V and 6 bases at J, with 13 bases between. The CDR3 sequence is CASSVEGGTINEQFF. As DNA, the CDR3 is TGTGCCAGCAGCGTAGAGGGGGGGACTATCAATGAGCAGTTCTTC.

This clone was observed a single time. This chain joins TRBV11-3 and TRBJ1-1, with unresolved D. Germline V CDR1 and CDR2: SGHNT, YENEEA. The CDR3 spans 14 residues. V shed 1 base and J shed 1 base, with 7 bases lying between them. The CDR3 DNA sequence: TGTGCCAGCAGCTTAGGACGGGGGAACACTGAAGCTTTCTTT. Protein sequence: CASSLGRGNTEAFF.

V gene TRBV7-9 combines with J gene TRBJ1-1, with D possibly matching TRBD1 (6 bases). The V gene lost 1 base and the J gene lost 4 bases, with 7 bases spanning the gap. The germline CDR1 and CDR2 sequences are SEHNR and FQNEAQ (reference sequence). The length of the CDR3 is 13 residues. The CDR3 reads CASSLGGATEAFF. The CDR3, as DNA: TGTGCCAGCAGCTTAGGGGGGGCCACTGAAGCTTTCTTT.

CDR3 nucleotides: TGTGCCAGCAGTGAAGAAACAGGGGGCTTTACCGGGGAGCTGTTTTTT. This sequence encodes CASSEETGGFTGELFF. V and J are TRBV6-1 and TRBJ2-2; 9 bases fit TRBD1. J was trimmed by 5 bases and V by 1 base; bases with no gene match: 5. This CDR3 has 16 residues. Germline V gene sequence: CDR1 MNHNS, CDR2 SASEGT.

The genes are TRBV29-1 and TRBJ2-1; D remains unclear. This CDR3 is built from 15 residues. Trimming took off 6 bases at V and 3 bases at J, with 18 bases between the two ends. Per germline, CDR1 SQVTM and CDR2 ANQGSEA. CDR3 coding DNA: TGCAGCGTCCGACGTGATGACGCACTCTACAATGAGCAGTTCTTC. Residues: CSVRRDDALYNEQFF.

J is TRBJ2-1 and V is TRBV7-6, with TRBD2 as a possible D gene (6 bases). Trimming left V 5 bases short and J 1 base short, with 15 bases between. In germline, CDR1 is SGHVS, CDR2 FNYEAQ. The CDR3 spans 16 residues. In DNA form, the CDR3 reads TGTGCCAGCAGCCCCACTGGAGGGATGTCCTACAATGAGCAGTTCTTC. Encoded protein: CASSPTGGMSYNEQFF.